This TCR beta chain appears in the sequencing data of a study of blood T cell repertoires in COVID-19. The overall study: Acute and convalescent COVID-19 specimens originated in the United States, Italy and Spain. Nucleic acid was either cDNA or gDNA, and it came from T cells, B-cell-depleted T cells, or PBMCs.

Patients at the Seattle site were enrolled during active infection and followed longitudinally. V lost 3 bases, J lost 1 base, and 5 bases stayed unmatched. The CDR3 extends over 15 amino acids. The germline gives CDR1 KGHSH, CDR2 LQKENI. As originally analysed: Nucleated cell counts were estimated from reference gene primer amplification. The method was immunoSEQ multiplex PCR; TCRdb's version includes in-frame clones alone and lacks a portion of them. The DNA gave D and trimming, while V, J and clone size come from that table. The sample gives around 190,000 clones, roughly 84% of which show up once; about a sixth is in the top ten.

This chain connects TRBV18 to TRBJ1-2; 7 nucleotides align to TRBD1. Sequencing input: peripheral blood. The clonotype comes from a man over 45 with COVID-19, enrolled during active disease. CDR3 nucleotide sequence: TGTGCCAGCTCACCGCCGGGACAGCTTAACTATGGCTACACCTTC. It translates to CASSPPGQLNYGYTF.